These 15 T cell receptor beta chains were all obtained from the same sample, sequenced in a study of beta chain features in type 1 diabetes. Reverse transcription of all isolated RNA meant that expressed TCRB transcripts were sequenced. The data were produced by immunoSEQ multiplex PCR, yet TCRdb's version contains in-frame clones alone and is incomplete. The data contain about 360,000 clones, around 12% of them singletons. Sequencing was carried out using naive CD4+ T cells from blood. These receptors originate from a man aged 18 to 29 in good health.

There are a few counts of this clone. V gene TRBV9 combines with J gene TRBJ2-5; D possibly corresponds to TRBD1 (6 bases). CDR3 length: 14 residues. Per the germline V gene, CDR1 is SGDLS and CDR2 is YYNGEE. V was pared by 0 bases and J by 1 base, with 7 bases between. The CDR3 nucleotides read TGTGCCAGCAGCGTAGGGACAGCCCAAGAGACCCAGTACTTC. The encoded protein is CASSVGTAQETQYF.

This clone was counted only a few times. The CDR3 ends on some other residue instead of the conserved phenylalanine or tryptophan, so this is likely a read error. The DNA is left out, because the CDR3 cannot be placed on it with certainty; the CDR3 is given as TCRdb lists it. J is TRBJ2-3 and V is TRBV7-2; the table names TRBD2, a call not compared with the DNA. Germline CDR1 SGHTA, CDR2 FQGNSA. The CDR3 has 13 amino acids, counting both end residues. CDR3 region: CASSSSSSGLLSG.

The CDR3 region has the DNA TGTGCCAGCTCGCGAGCTAGCGGGATGCGGTACGAGCAGTACTTC. This sequence encodes CASSRASGMRYEQYF. The gene calls are TRBV18 and TRBJ2-5; 9 bases map to TRBD2. Matching the DNA end better, TRBJ2-7 makes the J call doubtful. This CDR3 has 15 amino acids. Germline CDR1 is KGHSH and CDR2 is LQKENI.

There are a few counts of this clone. V and J are TRBV27 and TRBJ2-5; perhaps TRBD1 as D (6 bases). Trimming cost V 9 bases and J 4 bases, with 15 bases left between them. In germline, CDR1 is MNHEY, CDR2 SMNVEV (reference sequence). The CDR3 has 13 residues. In DNA, the CDR3 is TGTGCCAGTAGTAACCAGGGGAGAGAGACCCAGTACTTC. It translates to CASSNQGRETQYF.

The CDR3 here is CASSQAGEGWTNEKLFF. CDR3 coding DNA: TGTGCCAGCAGCCAAGCGGGGGAGGGTTGGACTAATGAAAAACTGTTTTTT. This chain joins TRBV4-2 and TRBJ1-4; possibly TRBD1 for D (5 bases). Trimming shortened V by 1 base and J by 2 bases, and 14 bases separated the two germline ends. Looked up from germline, CDR1 is LGHNA and CDR2 is YNFKEQ. This CDR3 contains 17 residues.

J is TRBJ2-5 and V is TRBV7-2; a possible D gene is TRBD1 (5 bases). The CDR3 loop spans 16 amino acids. CDR1 SGHTA and CDR2 FQGNSA come from the germline V gene. V was trimmed by 1 base and J by 2 bases, leaving 14 bases between them. CDR3 in DNA: TGTGCCAGCAGCTTAGGGATGTACAGGACGCAAGAGACCCAGTACTTC. It translates to CASSLGMYRTQETQYF.

The V and J genes are TRBV25-1 and TRBJ2-1; 7 bases are a match to TRBD1. Germline assignment: CDR1 MGHDK and CDR2 SYGVNS. The ends lost 1 base at V and 8 bases at J; junction bases unmatched: 8. CDR3 length: 15 amino acids. The CDR3 DNA is TGTGCCAGCAGTGAATTCACCGGGACAGTGGATGAGCAGTTCTTC. Its protein is CASSEFTGTVDEQFF.

The sample holds a few counts of this clone. This chain joins TRBV19 and TRBJ1-1; weak D call: TRBD1 (5 bases). Looked up from germline, CDR1 is LNHDA and CDR2 is SQIVND (reference sequence). CDR3 length equals 14 residues. Trimming shortened V by 5 bases and J by 0 bases, and 10 bases separated the two germline ends. The chain's CDR3 is CASSDDRMNTEAFF. CDR3 nucleotides: TGTGCCAGTAGTGATGACAGAATGAACACTGAAGCTTTCTTT.

This clone has only a few counts. The genes are TRBV10-3 and TRBJ1-5, with a tentative D call TRBD1 (5 bases). The CDR3 is 15 amino acids. Germline-derived CDR1 and CDR2 are ENHRY and SYGVKD. V was clipped by 2 bases and J by 0 bases, with 8 bases between them. The CDR3 loop reads CAISEKGISNQPQHF. For the CDR3, the DNA is TGTGCCATCAGTGAGAAGGGGATTAGCAATCAGCCCCAGCATTTT.

The chain couples TRBV28 to TRBJ1-2; D unclear. The CDR3 sequence is 14 residues long. Trimming removed 2 bases at V and 4 bases at J, with 11 bases between. The V gene's germline CDR1 is MDHEN and CDR2 SYDVKM. CDR3: CASSLTSRIYGYTF. CDR3 bases: TGTGCCAGCAGTTTAACTTCTCGCATCTATGGCTACACCTTC.

The chain combines TRBV5-1 with TRBJ2-3; maybe TRBD2 (6 bases). The CDR3 sequence is 15 residues long. Trimming cost V 4 bases and J 4 bases, with 16 bases left between them. The V gene's germline CDR1 is SGHRS and CDR2 YFSETQ. CDR3 bases: TGCGCCAGCAGCCCGGGGGTGGCTACCCCAGATACGCAGTATTTT. This translates into CASSPGVATPDTQYF.

The chain recombines TRBV18 with TRBJ2-1, with a tentative D call TRBD1 (5 bases). The CDR3 covers 12 residues. The V end lost 8 bases, the J end lost 8 bases, and 13 bases lay between the germline ends. The germline V gene has CDR1 KGHSH and CDR2 LQKENI. The CDR3 coding sequence is TGTGCCAGCGCCCAGGGTGGGCATGAGCAGTTCTTC. Its protein is CASAQGGHEQFF.

This clone appeared a few times. This sample also contains other DNA sequences that code for the same CDR3. The CDR3 region is CAWSVRGGYTF. The CDR3 DNA follows: TGTGCCTGGAGTGTACGGGGGGGCTACACCTTC. V and J are TRBV30 and TRBJ1-2; D perhaps matches TRBD1 (5 bases). CDR3 length equals 11 residues. Germline assignment: CDR1 GTSNPN and CDR2 SVGIG (reference sequence). V was clipped by 0 bases and J by 8 bases, with 7 bases between them.

The genes are TRBV19 and TRBJ2-5, with TRBD1 matching 9 bases. V lost 1 base to trimming and J lost 4 bases; unmatched junction nucleotides: 4. Germline lookup yields CDR1 LNHDA and CDR2 SQIVND (reference sequence). The CDR3 loop spans 15 amino acids. In DNA form, the CDR3 reads TGTGCCAGTAGTATAGCGGGGACAGGGAGAGAGACCCAGTACTTC. Translated: CASSIAGTGRETQYF.

In its sample, this clone was seen a few times. This sample includes further DNA sequences coding for the same CDR3. V gene TRBV30 combines with J gene TRBJ2-5; D uncertain. V was trimmed by 3 bases and J by 5 bases, leaving 4 bases between them. Germline V CDR1 and CDR2: GTSNPN, SVGIG (reference sequence). This CDR3 has 10 residues. CDR3 residues: CAWSRETQYF. The CDR3, as DNA: TGTGCCTGGAGCAGGGAGACCCAGTACTTC.